Shown below are 5 T cell receptor beta chains from a single sample sequenced in a study of T cell repertoires in cytomegalovirus infection. MiXCR, run by TCRdb on the reads, gives a single entry per CDR3 protein. The table records some 20,000 distinct CDR3 sequences, 35% to 45% of them present only once. These TCRs are of unknown antigen specificity. Sequencing was performed on CD8+ T cells from cultured PBMCs, taken from culture after CMV antigen stimulation. Every receptor here comes from a human donor in good health (CMV status not recorded). Some clones in this sample may be carry-over from other donors' samples.

In its sample, this clonotype was seen a few times. V usage is TRBV7-2 and J usage is TRBJ2-6, with 9 bases lining up with TRBD1. The CDR3 extends over 21 amino acids. V lost 0 bases and J lost 1; bases outside the gene matches: 13. Per the germline V gene, CDR1 is SGHTA and CDR2 is FQGNSA. The CDR3 DNA reads TGTGCCAGCAGCTTAGCGTGGACGGGAAACAGGGGGCAGTCTGGGGCCAACGTCCTGACTTTC. It translates to CASSLAWTGNRGQSGANVLTF.

The chain combines TRBV20-1 with TRBJ2-3; 7 bases align to TRBD2. Germline CDR1 and CDR2: DFQATT and SNEGSKA (reference sequence). The trim removed 3 bases at V and 0 bases at J, leaving 9 bases unmatched. The CDR3 consists of 16 residues. This chain's CDR3 is CSASKLAETSTDTQYF. The CDR3 coding sequence is TGCAGTGCTAGTAAGCTAGCGGAGACTAGCACAGATACGCAGTATTTT.

The count of this clonotype is one. This chain links TRBV12-5 with TRBJ2-7, with D perhaps given as TRBD1 or TRBD2 (5 bases each). The V and J ends lost 4 bases and 5 bases respectively, with 18 bases between them. CDR1 and CDR2 from the germline V gene are LGHNT and FRNRAP. The CDR3 is 15 residues long. This CDR3 is CASGSPSGREDEQYF. CDR3 nucleotide sequence: TGTGCTAGTGGTTCCCCCTCAGGGAGAGAGGACGAGCAGTACTTC. Using reference TRBV12-5 and TRBJ2-7 for the parts outside the CDR3, the full variable domain is DARVTQTPRHKVTEMGQEVTMRCQPILGHNTVFWYRQTMMQGLELLAYFRNRAPLDDSGMPKDRFSAEMPDATLATLKIQPSEPRDSAVYFCASGSPSGREDEQYFGPGTRLTVT.

This clonotype has only a few counts. This chain uses TRBV7-2 with TRBJ2-3; D remains unclear. The CDR3 has 16 residues. Germline-derived CDR1 and CDR2 are SGHTA and FQGNSA. Trimming removed 1 base from V and 2 bases from J, with 13 bases in between. The CDR3 protein is CASSLEGGIFTDTQYF. CDR3 coding DNA: TGTGCCAGCAGCTTAGAAGGTGGCATCTTCACAGATACGCAGTATTTT. Using reference TRBV7-2 and TRBJ2-3 for the parts outside the CDR3, the full variable domain is GAGVSQSPSNKVTEKGKDVELRCDPISGHTALYWYRQSLGQGLEFLIYFQGNSAPDKSGLPSDRFSAERTGGSVSTLTIQRTQQEDSAVYLCASSLEGGIFTDTQYFGPGTRLTVL.

The chain uses TRBV7-9 and TRBJ1-2, with D tentatively TRBD1 (6 bases). The CDR3 covers 15 residues. The germline gives CDR1 SEHNR, CDR2 FQNEAQ (reference sequence). V was pared by 5 bases and J by 1 base, with 14 bases between. CDR3 in DNA: TGTGCCAGCAGCCCGCAAGGACAGATTAACTATGGCTACACCTTC. This codes for CASSPQGQINYGYTF.